The rows below give T cell receptor beta chains drawn from one sample of a study of blood T cell repertoires in COVID-19. Method: immunoSEQ multiplex PCR; TCRdb's copy keeps in-frame clones and lacks some. This sample has approximately 140,000 clones, with roughly 85% found just once. The specimen was peripheral blood. These receptors were collected from an older woman with COVID-19, enrolled during active disease. The CDR3 runs from the conserved cysteine through the conserved F or W. The D gene is left open where the match is weak. Some rows mark clone size as missing; the rest say once, few, many or name a class of expanded clone.

v_call	d_call	clone_size	j_call	cdr3_aa	cdr3_nt
TRBV6-2/TRBV6-3	TRBD1	NA	TRBJ1-4	CASSYSRDSILFEPEKLFF	TGTGCCAGCAGTTATTCTCGGGACAGCATCCTTTTCGAGCCGGAAAAACTGTTTTTT
TRBV10-1	TRBD2	NA	TRBJ2-1	CASGRGGGPYNEQFF	TGCGCCAGCGGCCGGGGCGGGGGGCCTTACAATGAGCAGTTCTTC
TRBV2	TRBD1	NA	TRBJ2-3	CASIWTGFGGTDTQYF	TGTGCCAGCATCTGGACAGGGTTTGGAGGCACAGATACGCAGTATTTT
TRBV18	TRBD1	NA	TRBJ1-5	CASSPSGQGGGYSNQPQHF	TGTGCCAGCTCACCTTCCGGACAGGGGGGGGGCTATAGCAATCAGCCCCAGCATTTT
TRBV5-5	TRBD1	NA	TRBJ1-4	CASSLPGGEEKLFF	TGTGCCAGCAGCTTACCAGGGGGCGAAGAAAAACTGTTTTTT
TRBV7-3	NA	once	TRBJ1-2	CASSPGQNYGYTF	TGTGCCAGCAGCCCCGGACAGAACTATGGCTACACCTTC
TRBV7-8	TRBD2	NA	TRBJ2-5	CASSSSGGEETQYF	TGTGCCAGCAGCTCCAGCGGGGGGGAAGAGACCCAGTACTTC
TRBV2	TRBD2	NA	TRBJ2-7	CAIETSGVSYEQYF	TGTGCCATTGAGACTAGCGGGGTCTCCTACGAGCAGTACTTC
TRBV10-1	TRBD1	NA	TRBJ2-2	CASSEWRTGPNTGELFF	TGCGCCAGCAGTGAGTGGAGGACAGGTCCGAACACCGGGGAGCTGTTTTTT
TRBV19	NA	NA	TRBJ1-2	CASSSPPYGYTF	TGTGCCAGTAGCAGTCCCCCCTATGGCTACACCTTC
TRBV7-8	TRBD2	NA	TRBJ2-7	CASSQGVSGGSYEQYF	TGTGCCAGCAGCCAGGGGGTTAGCGGGGGTTCCTACGAGCAGTACTTC
TRBV24-1	TRBD2	NA	TRBJ2-3	CATSDQAAGGPDTQYF	TGTGCCACCAGTGATCAGGCAGCGGGGGGACCAGATACGCAGTATTTT
TRBV7-2	TRBD1	NA	TRBJ2-7	CASSPTPRGWDRGFEQYF	TGTGCCAGCAGCCCAACGCCCAGAGGGTGGGACAGGGGGTTCGAGCAGTACTTC
TRBV2	NA	NA	TRBJ1-2	CASSGSVTPYGYTF	TGTGCCAGCAGTGGGTCTGTGACACCTTATGGCTACACCTTC
TRBV3-1/TRBV3-2	NA	NA	TRBJ2-5	CASSQRQGAGETQYF	TGTGCCAGCAGCCAACGACAGGGCGCGGGGGAGACCCAGTACTTC
TRBV5-1	TRBD1	NA	TRBJ1-5	CASSLGQGNDQPQHF	TGCGCCAGCAGTCTTGGACAGGGGAACGATCAGCCCCAGCATTTT
TRBV19	TRBD2	NA	TRBJ2-1	CASSTGTRDNEQFF	TGTGCCAGTAGTACGGGGACTAGAGACAATGAGCAGTTCTTC
TRBV3-1/TRBV3-2	NA	few	TRBJ2-7	CASSQELGDLSYEQYF	TGTGCCAGCAGCCAAGAATTAGGAGATCTGTCCTACGAGCAGTACTTC
TRBV19	TRBD1	NA	TRBJ1-1	CASSPRTGNTEAFF	TGTGCCAGTAGTCCCCGGACAGGGAACACTGAAGCTTTCTTT
TRBV7-8	TRBD1	NA	TRBJ2-1	CASSSRDRSDEQFF	TGTGCCAGCAGCTCCCGGGACAGGAGCGATGAGCAGTTCTTC
TRBV18	TRBD2	NA	TRBJ2-5	CASSPPTSSGGIKTQYF	TGTGCCAGCTCACCTCCAACCTCTAGCGGGGGGATAAAGACCCAGTACTTC
TRBV12-5	NA	NA	TRBJ2-5	CASGLEAGSGAPVGETQYF	TGTGCTAGTGGTTTGGAAGCCGGGTCAGGGGCCCCAGTGGGGGAGACCCAGTACTTC
TRBV6-4	TRBD1	NA	TRBJ1-1	CASSDTTGMNTEAFF	TGTGCCAGCAGTGACACGACAGGGATGAACACTGAAGCTTTCTTT
TRBV27	NA	NA	TRBJ1-6	CASSLSPQGGSSYNSPLHF	TGTGCCAGCAGTTTATCCCCACAGGGAGGGAGCTCCTATAATTCACCCCTCCACTTT
TRBV14	NA	NA	TRBJ2-2	CASSQDVGEEHTGELFF	TGTGCCAGCAGCCAAGATGTCGGGGAAGAGCACACCGGGGAGCTGTTTTTT
TRBV5-1	NA	NA	TRBJ1-4	CASSLRGGDEKLFF	TGCGCCAGCAGCTTGAGGGGCGGGGATGAAAAACTGTTTTTT
TRBV3-1/TRBV3-2	NA	NA	TRBJ2-7	CASSQVSGSSYEQYF	TGTGCCAGCAGCCAAGTATCGGGAAGCTCCTACGAGCAGTACTTC
TRBV7-3	NA	few	TRBJ2-7	CASSLNSRYEQYF	TGTGCCAGCAGCTTAAACAGCCGGTACGAGCAGTACTTC
TRBV28	TRBD1	NA	TRBJ1-4	CAAVRTGYDEKLFF	TGTGCCGCCGTCCGGACAGGGTATGATGAAAAACTGTTTTTT
TRBV5-1	NA	NA	TRBJ2-2	CASSLAPDSTGELFF	TGCGCCAGCAGCTTGGCCCCGGACAGCACCGGGGAGCTGTTTTTT
TRBV7-6	TRBD2	NA	TRBJ2-1	CASSPFIGLAGPTDAEQFF	TGTGCCAGCAGCCCCTTCATAGGACTAGCGGGTCCGACAGATGCTGAGCAGTTCTTC
TRBV20-1	NA	NA	TRBJ2-7	CSASRSGGYEQYF	TGCAGTGCTAGTAGGTCAGGAGGCTACGAGCAGTACTTC
TRBV19	TRBD1	NA	TRBJ2-5	CASSSNRGETQYF	TGTGCCAGTAGTTCCAACAGGGGAGAGACCCAGTACTTC
TRBV5-5	NA	once	TRBJ2-3	CASSRPETGSPTQYF	TGTGCCAGCAGCCGACCGGAAACAGGTTCCCCAACGCAGTATTTT
TRBV5-6	TRBD1	NA	TRBJ1-6	CASSFWDRDSPLHF	TGTGCCAGCAGCTTTTGGGACAGGGATTCACCCCTCCACTTT
TRBV18	TRBD1	few	TRBJ1-2	CASSRQGLDGYTF	TGTGCCAGCTCACGACAGGGGTTGGATGGCTACACCTTC
TRBV11-3	TRBD1	NA	TRBJ1-1	CASSPGRQGDTEAFF	TGTGCCAGCAGTCCGGGACGACAGGGGGACACTGAAGCTTTCTTT
TRBV19	NA	NA	TRBJ2-1	CASRGKGANEQFF	TGTGCCAGTAGAGGGAAAGGGGCCAATGAGCAGTTCTTC
TRBV11-2	NA	NA	TRBJ1-1	CASSWRQNTEAFF	TGTGCCAGCAGCTGGCGGCAGAACACTGAAGCTTTCTTT
TRBV10-3	NA	NA	TRBJ2-7	CAISESPGEYSYEQYF	TGTGCCATCAGTGAGTCCCCAGGGGAATACTCCTACGAGCAGTACTTC
TRBV30	TRBD1	NA	TRBJ2-7	CAWAGTGDEQYF	TGTGCCTGGGCCGGGACAGGGGACGAGCAGTACTTC
TRBV12-3/TRBV12-4	NA	NA	TRBJ1-2	CASSPLTEYGYTF	TGTGCCAGCAGTCCGCTGACAGAATATGGCTACACCTTC
TRBV12-5	TRBD2	NA	TRBJ2-5	CACGWGGTGGEQETQYF	TGTGCTTGTGGTTGGGGGGGGACTGGTGGGGAACAAGAGACCCAGTACTTC
TRBV6-2/TRBV6-3	TRBD1	few	TRBJ1-2	CASSYEAAGGHNYGYTF	TGTGCCAGCAGTTACGAGGCGGCAGGGGGACATAACTATGGCTACACCTTC
TRBV5-1	NA	NA	TRBJ1-1	CASSLAMEYGTEAFF	TGCGCCAGCAGCTTGGCGATGGAGTATGGCACTGAAGCTTTCTTT
TRBV7-8	TRBD2	NA	TRBJ2-5	CASSLALGGGARETQYF	TGTGCCAGCAGCTTAGCGCTCGGCGGGGGGGCCCGAGAGACCCAGTACTTC
TRBV12-3/TRBV12-4	NA	NA	TRBJ2-7	CASRGETGFEQYF	TGTGCCAGCAGGGGAGAGACAGGTTTCGAGCAGTACTTC
TRBV9	TRBD2	once	TRBJ2-2	CASTETSGRITTGELFF	TGTGCCAGCACGGAAACTAGCGGGAGAATTACCACCGGGGAGCTGTTTTTT
TRBV15	NA	once	TRBJ1-4	CATSSIGGEKLFF	TGTGCCACCAGCAGTATAGGGGGGGAGAAACTGTTTTTT
TRBV19	TRBD2	NA	TRBJ2-1	CASTGLAGLNEQFF	TGTGCCAGTACCGGACTAGCGGGACTCAATGAGCAGTTCTTC
TRBV7-3	TRBD1	NA	TRBJ2-7	CASSLEPGQGYEQYF	TGTGCCAGCAGCTTAGAGCCGGGACAGGGTTACGAGCAGTACTTC
TRBV10-3	NA	NA	TRBJ2-1	CAISYRSSYNEQFF	TGTGCCATCAGTTACAGGAGCTCCTACAATGAGCAGTTCTTC
TRBV7-9	NA	once	TRBJ1-4	CASKSRADEKLFF	TGTGCCAGCAAGTCCAGGGCGGATGAAAAACTGTTTTTT
TRBV4-1	NA	once	TRBJ2-2	CASSQERASAYTGELFF	TGCGCCAGCAGCCAAGAAAGGGCTAGCGCCTACACCGGGGAGCTGTTTTTT
TRBV20-1	TRBD2	NA	TRBJ2-3	CSASIPIGGGSTDTQYF	TGCAGTGCTAGTATCCCCATTGGGGGGGGGAGCACAGATACGCAGTATTTT
TRBV4-3	TRBD1	once	TRBJ1-2	CASSQERTGGGGYTF	TGCGCCAGCAGCCAAGAAAGAACAGGGGGAGGCGGCTACACCTTC
TRBV19	NA	NA	TRBJ2-1	CASSRGRGHNEQFF	TGTGCCAGTAGTAGGGGGCGCGGACACAATGAGCAGTTCTTC
TRBV5-1	NA	NA	TRBJ2-6	CASSLSPQSSGANVLTF	TGCGCCAGCAGCTTGTCCCCACAGTCCTCTGGGGCCAACGTCCTGACTTTC
TRBV2	NA	NA	TRBJ1-1	CASLGEERAEAFF	TGTGCCAGCCTTGGAGAGGAGCGGGCTGAAGCTTTCTTT
TRBV14	NA	NA	TRBJ2-2	CASSQPTWRGRVGELFF	TGTGCCAGCAGCCAACCGACGTGGCGGGGTAGGGTCGGGGAGCTGTTTTTT